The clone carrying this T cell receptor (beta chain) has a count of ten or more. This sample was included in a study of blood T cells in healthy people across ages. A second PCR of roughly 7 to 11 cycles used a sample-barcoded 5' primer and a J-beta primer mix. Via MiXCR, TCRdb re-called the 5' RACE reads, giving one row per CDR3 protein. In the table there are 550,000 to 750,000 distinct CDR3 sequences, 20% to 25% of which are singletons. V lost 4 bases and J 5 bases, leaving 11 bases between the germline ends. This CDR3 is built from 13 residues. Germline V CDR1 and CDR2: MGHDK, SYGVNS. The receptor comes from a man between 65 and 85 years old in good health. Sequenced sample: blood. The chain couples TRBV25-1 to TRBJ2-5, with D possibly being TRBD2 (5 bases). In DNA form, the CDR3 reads TGTGCCAGCAGTGGCAGAGGGCGGGAGACCCAGTACTTC. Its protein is CASSGRGRETQYF.